This is a list of T cell receptor beta chains from one sample in a study of T cell repertoires in cytomegalovirus infection. Via MiXCR, TCRdb re-called the reads, giving one row per CDR3 protein. The sample gives about 230,000 distinct CDR3 sequences, approximately 24% of which show up once; roughly 18% is in the top ten. The sequenced sample consisted of CD8+ T cells from PBMCs. All receptors come from a human donor in good health (CMV status not recorded). Some clones in this sample may be carry-over from other donors' samples. Each CDR3 is given with its conserved first and last residue. D genes are given only for firm matches. Rows may omit the clone size; those that give it use once, few, many or a size class.

d_call,v_call,j_call,clone_size,cdr3_aa,cdr3_nt
-,TRBV12-3/TRBV12-4,TRBJ2-1,-,CASTFVLSSYNEQFF,TGTGCCAGCACCTTCGTTCTAAGCTCCTACAATGAGCAGTTCTTC
-,TRBV5-6,TRBJ1-2,-,CASSLDRDYGYTF,TGTGCCAGCAGCTTGGACAGGGACTATGGCTACACCTTC
-,TRBV2,TRBJ2-3,-,CASNWEAFSTDTQYF,TGTGCCAGCAATTGGGAAGCCTTTAGCACAGATACGCAGTATTTT
TRBD2,TRBV20-1,TRBJ2-3,-,CSATSGGFTSTDTQYF,TGCAGTGCTACCAGCGGGGGATTCACTAGCACAGATACGCAGTATTTT
TRBD1,TRBV5-1,TRBJ2-3,many,CASSTPGGVGTGPTDTQYF,TGCGCCAGCAGCACACCAGGGGGTGTGGGGACAGGTCCTACAGATACGCAGTATTTT
TRBD2,TRBV20-1,TRBJ2-1,-,CSATSGGPYEQFF,TGCAGTGCAACTAGCGGGGGGCCCTATGAGCAGTTCTTC
-,TRBV11-2,TRBJ2-7,-,CASSDAVPGQYF,TGTGCCAGCAGCGACGCTGTGCCCGGGCAGTACTTC
TRBD2,TRBV6-2/TRBV6-3,TRBJ2-1,few,CASSYSILLTAGEDEQFF,TGTGCCAGCAGTTACTCGATCCTGCTAACTGCGGGAGAGGATGAGCAGTTCTTC
-,TRBV7-2,TRBJ1-2,many,CASSSRETDYGYTF,TGTGCCAGCAGCTCTAGGGAGACGGACTATGGCTACACCTTC
TRBD1,TRBV6-2/TRBV6-3,TRBJ1-1,many,CASSYFPGQLNTEAFF,TGTGCCAGCAGTTATTTTCCGGGACAGTTGAACACTGAAGCTTTCTTT
TRBD1,TRBV6-2/TRBV6-3,TRBJ2-7,-,CASSFGTVGEQYF,TGTGCCAGCAGTTTCGGGACAGTGGGGGAGCAGTACTTC
TRBD1,TRBV7-9,TRBJ1-2,few,CASSSEGAHGYTF,TGTGCCAGCAGCTCAGAGGGGGCGCATGGCTACACCTTC
TRBD2,TRBV19,TRBJ2-1,-,CASRTSGGREQFF,TGTGCCAGTAGAACTAGCGGGGGAAGGGAGCAGTTCTTC
-,TRBV7-9,TRBJ1-2,-,CASSDGDYGYTF,TGTGCCAGCAGTGACGGCGACTATGGCTACACCTTC
-,TRBV7-2,TRBJ2-5,many,CASQSDQEETQYF,TGTGCCAGCCAATCGGACCAAGAGGAGACCCAGTACTTC
-,TRBV19,TRBJ2-2,few,CATTHGTSYTGELFF,TGTGCTACCACCCACGGGACAAGTTACACCGGGGAGCTGTTTTTT
-,TRBV28,TRBJ2-7,few,CASSRGAGTETYEQYF,TGTGCCAGCAGCCGAGGGGCCGGGACCGAGACCTACGAGCAGTACTTC
TRBD1,TRBV15,TRBJ1-1,-,CATSREGTGTNTEAFF,TGTGCCACCAGCAGAGAGGGGACAGGGACGAACACTGAAGCTTTCTTT
-,TRBV7-6,TRBJ1-5,-,CASSPGRDYQPQHF,TGTGCCAGCAGCCCGGGACGGGACTATCAGCCCCAGCATTTT
TRBD1,TRBV7-8,TRBJ2-7,many,CATFQGDRYEQYF,TGTGCCACCTTCCAGGGGGATCGCTACGAGCAGTACTTC
-,TRBV7-8,TRBJ2-2,few,CASSFEYRGGELFF,TGTGCCAGCAGCTTCGAATATCGAGGAGGGGAGCTGTTTTTT
-,TRBV19,TRBJ2-7,few,CASSTSPDRNYEQYF,TGTGCCAGTAGTACCTCCCCGGACAGAAACTACGAGCAGTACTTC
-,TRBV7-2,TRBJ2-5,many,CASSLPGPRGETQYF,TGTGCCAGCAGCTTACCGGGGCCGAGGGGAGAGACCCAGTACTTC
-,TRBV29-1,TRBJ1-2,-,CSVVGNEGYTF,TGCAGCGTTGTAGGGAACGAAGGCTACACCTTC
-,TRBV15,TRBJ1-6,many,CATSSLGSQNSPLHF,TGTGCCACCAGCAGCTTGGGCAGCCAGAATTCACCCCTCCACTTT
TRBD1,TRBV4-1,TRBJ1-6,many,CASSQEGGQTSPLHF,TGCGCCAGCAGCCAAGAAGGGGGACAGACCTCACCCCTCCACTTT
-,TRBV5-5,TRBJ1-1,-,CASSPDGPYTEAFF,TGTGCCAGCAGCCCGGACGGACCATACACTGAAGCTTTCTTT
-,TRBV12-3/TRBV12-4,TRBJ1-1,-,CASSDPGGTEAFF,TGTGCCAGCAGTGACCCCGGTGGCACTGAAGCTTTCTTT